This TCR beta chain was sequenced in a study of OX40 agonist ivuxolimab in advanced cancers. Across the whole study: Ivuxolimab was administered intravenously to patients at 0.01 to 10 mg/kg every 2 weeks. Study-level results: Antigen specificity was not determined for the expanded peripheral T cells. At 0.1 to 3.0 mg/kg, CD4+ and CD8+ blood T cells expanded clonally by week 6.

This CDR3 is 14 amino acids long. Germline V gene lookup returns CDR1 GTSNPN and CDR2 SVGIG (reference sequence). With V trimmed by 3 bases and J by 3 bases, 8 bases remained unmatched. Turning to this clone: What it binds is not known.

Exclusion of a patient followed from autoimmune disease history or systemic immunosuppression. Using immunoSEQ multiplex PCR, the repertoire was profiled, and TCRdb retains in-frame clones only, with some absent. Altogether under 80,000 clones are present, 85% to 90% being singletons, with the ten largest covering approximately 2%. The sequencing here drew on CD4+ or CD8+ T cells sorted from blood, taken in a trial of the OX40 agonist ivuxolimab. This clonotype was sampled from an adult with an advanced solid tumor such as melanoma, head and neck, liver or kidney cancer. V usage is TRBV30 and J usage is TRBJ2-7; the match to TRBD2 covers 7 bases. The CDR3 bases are TGTGCCTGGAGCATGGGGGGGACCCTCTACGAGCAGTACTTC. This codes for CAWSMGGTLYEQYF.